This T cell receptor beta chain was captured in a study of patients and donors after allogeneic stem cell transplantation. The CDR3 covers 14 residues. Germline V lookup: CDR1 ENHRY, CDR2 SYGVKD. The J segment lost 10 bases and the V segment lost 2 bases, leaving 4 bases of the junction unmatched. TCRdb independently ran MiXCR on the RT-PCR reads; one entry per CDR3 protein. Here the sample spans approximately 200,000 distinct CDR3 sequences, more than 35% being singletons. The clonotype comes from a human donor who was either an allogeneic HSCT recipient or a stem cell or donor lymphocyte infusion donor (not recorded which). It is not recorded whose cells these are; they may come from a transplant donor. This rearrangement joins TRBV10-3 to TRBJ1-6, with 8 bases that match TRBD1. The material sequenced was blood, either unsorted or a sorted T cell fraction (not recorded which). Here the CDR3 reads CAISEGQGGSPLHF. The CDR3 DNA sequence: TGTGCCATCAGTGAGGGACAGGGAGGGTCACCCCTCCACTTT.